These 10 T cell receptor beta chains originate from one sample sequenced in a study of blood T cell repertoires in COVID-19. The method was immunoSEQ multiplex PCR; TCRdb's version includes in-frame clones alone and lacks a portion of them. The sample yields more than 200,000 clones, 85% to 90% seen once. Sequenced material: peripheral blood. Receptors were obtained from a woman aged 50 to 60 with COVID-19, enrolled during active disease.

The CDR3 sequence is CASSLTAGNSYEQYF. The CDR3 region has the DNA TGCGCCAGCAGCTTAACGGCAGGGAACAGCTACGAGCAGTACTTC. The rearrangement uses TRBV5-1 and TRBJ2-7; D is perhaps TRBD1 (5 bases). This CDR3 is 15 amino acids long. Trimming removed 2 bases from V and 3 bases from J, with 15 bases in between. CDR1 is SGHRS, CDR2 YFSETQ, per germline.

Here the CDR3 reads CASSQGLAGAFPYEQYV. The DNA for the CDR3 is TGTGCCAGCAGTCAGGGACTAGCGGGGGCCTTTCCCTACGAGCAGTACGTC. The chain links TRBV6-6 to TRBJ2-7, with 14 bases identical to TRBD2. Germline trimming cut 5 bases from V and 2 bases from J; bases unmatched to any gene: 8. From germline, CDR1 is MNHNY and CDR2 SVGAGI (reference sequence). The CDR3 runs to 17 residues.

The V gene is TRBV10-2, the J gene TRBJ1-2, with TRBD1 matching over 9 bases. Germline CDR1 reads WSHSY; CDR2 reads SAAADI. J lost 4 bases, V lost 5 bases, and 2 bases had no gene match. The CDR3 is 13 residues long. CDR3 residues: CASSSDRGYGYTF. DNA of the CDR3: TGCGCCAGCAGTTCGGACAGGGGCTATGGCTACACCTTC.

This clone has a handful of counts. The chain uses TRBV27 and TRBJ2-3; 13 nucleotides line up with TRBD2. Looked up from germline, CDR1 is MNHEY and CDR2 is SMNVEV (reference sequence). The CDR3 is 17 residues long. V was pared by 4 bases and J by 7 bases, with 11 bases of the junction left unmatched. CDR3 loop: CASSSLTSGGRSYTQYF. For the CDR3, the DNA is TGTGCCAGCAGTTCACTGACTAGCGGGGGGCGTTCTTATACGCAGTATTTT.

The chain carries TRBV5-6 and TRBJ2-2; 10 bases fit TRBD2. The CDR3 consists of 17 residues. Per the germline V gene, CDR1 is SGHDT and CDR2 is YYEEEE. V dropped 5 bases and J dropped 4; count of bases not matched to a gene: 11. For the CDR3, the DNA is TGTGCCAGCAGTTCTTCCCTTAGCGGGGGGTTCACCGGGGAGCTGTTTTTT. This codes for CASSSSLSGGFTGELFF.

The gene calls are TRBV30 and TRBJ1-5; D is undetermined. This CDR3 comprises 17 residues. V was clipped by 3 bases and J by 0 bases, with 18 bases between them. The V gene's germline CDR1 is GTSNPN and CDR2 SVGIG (reference sequence). The CDR3 loop reads CAWRTMDLQYSNQPQHF. The DNA of the CDR3 is TGTGCCTGGAGGACGATGGATTTACAGTATAGCAATCAGCCCCAGCATTTT.

V usage is TRBV12-3 or TRBV12-4 and J usage is TRBJ1-6; D remains ambiguous. V lost 4 bases and J lost 2, with 3 bases in between. This CDR3 region has 13 residues. CDR3 amino acids: CASSSTYNSPLHF. In DNA form, the CDR3 reads TGTGCCAGCAGTTCTACCTATAATTCACCCCTCCACTTT.

The chain combines TRBV4-1 with TRBJ2-3; 7 bases line up with TRBD2. This CDR3 has 16 residues. With V trimmed by 1 base and J by 7 bases, 11 bases remained unmatched. Germline lookup yields CDR1 MGHRA and CDR2 YSYEKL. CDR3 coding DNA: TGCGCCAGCAGCCAAGTGAAGGGACCGGGAGGATATACGCAGTATTTT. The encoded protein is CASSQVKGPGGYTQYF.

This chain links TRBV7-8 with TRBJ2-1, with 10 nucleotides matching TRBD2. This CDR3 is built from 17 residues. Trimming took 1 base from V and 3 from J; bases not matched to a gene: 6. Germline V gives CDR1 SGHVS, CDR2 FQNEAQ. CDR3: CASSLDLAGAYYNEQFF. CDR3 in DNA: TGTGCCAGCAGCTTAGATCTAGCGGGGGCCTACTACAATGAGCAGTTCTTC.

As concerns this clone: The junction differs from germline at one of its ends, possibly a read error. The chain joins TRBV6-2 or TRBV6-3 to TRBJ2-1; tentative D call: TRBD2 (6 bases). The CDR3 has 16 residues. Germline CDR1 reads MNHEY; CDR2 reads SVGEGT. The CDR3 here is CANSKTGTLSYNEQFF. CDR3 nucleotide sequence: TGTGCCAACAGTAAAACCGGGACTCTCTCCTACAATGAGCAGTTCTTC.